The entry that follows covers one TCR beta chain sequence. This record comes from a study of OX40 agonist ivuxolimab in advanced cancers. The CDR3 totals 13 residues. Germline-derived CDR1 and CDR2 are MNHNS and SASEGT. J gave up 3 bases and V 6 bases, and 5 bases lay outside the gene matches. Blood draws occurred at baseline, cycle 4 day 1, and cycle 7 day 1. TCRdb keeps only in-frame clones here, not all; method: immunoSEQ multiplex PCR. This table has 70,000 to 75,000 clones, 92% appearing once. The genes are TRBV6-1 and TRBJ2-7, with 7 bases that match TRBD1. This sequence originates from an adult with an advanced solid tumor such as melanoma, head and neck, liver or kidney cancer. This specimen consisted of CD4+ or CD8+ T cells sorted from blood, obtained in a trial of the OX40 agonist ivuxolimab. The CDR3: CASRTGPNYEQYF. The CDR3 nucleotides are TGTGCCAGCAGGACAGGGCCGAACTACGAGCAGTACTTC.